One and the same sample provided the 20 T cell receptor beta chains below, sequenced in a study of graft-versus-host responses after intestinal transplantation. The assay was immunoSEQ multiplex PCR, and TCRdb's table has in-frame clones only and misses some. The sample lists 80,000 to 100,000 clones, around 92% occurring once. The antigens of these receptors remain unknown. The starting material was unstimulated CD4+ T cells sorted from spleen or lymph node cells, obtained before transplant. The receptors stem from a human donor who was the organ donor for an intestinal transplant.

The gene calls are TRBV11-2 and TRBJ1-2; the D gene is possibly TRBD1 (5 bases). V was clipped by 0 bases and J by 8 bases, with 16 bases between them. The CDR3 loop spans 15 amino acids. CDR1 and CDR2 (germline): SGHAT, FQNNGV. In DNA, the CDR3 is TGTGCCAGCAGCTTAGATCTTGCGGACAAGCGAGGCTACACCTTC. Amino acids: CASSLDLADKRGYTF.

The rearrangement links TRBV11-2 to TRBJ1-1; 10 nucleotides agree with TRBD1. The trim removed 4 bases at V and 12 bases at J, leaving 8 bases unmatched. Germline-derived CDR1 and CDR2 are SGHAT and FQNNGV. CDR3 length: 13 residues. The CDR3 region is CASSSRTGGESFF. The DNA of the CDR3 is TGTGCCAGCAGCTCGAGGACAGGGGGGGAATCTTTCTTT.

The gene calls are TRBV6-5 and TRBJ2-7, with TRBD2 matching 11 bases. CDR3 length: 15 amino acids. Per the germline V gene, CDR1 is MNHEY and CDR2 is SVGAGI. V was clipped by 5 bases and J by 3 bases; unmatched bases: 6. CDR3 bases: TGTGCCAGCAGTCGACTAGCGGGGTACCTCTACGAGCAGTACTTC. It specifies CASSRLAGYLYEQYF.

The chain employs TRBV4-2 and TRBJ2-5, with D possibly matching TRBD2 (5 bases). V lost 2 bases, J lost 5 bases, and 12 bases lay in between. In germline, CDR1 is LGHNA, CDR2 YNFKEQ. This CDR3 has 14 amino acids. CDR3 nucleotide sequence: TGTGCCAGCAGCCAAAATTCCGGGGTCGAGACCCAGTACTTC. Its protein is CASSQNSGVETQYF.

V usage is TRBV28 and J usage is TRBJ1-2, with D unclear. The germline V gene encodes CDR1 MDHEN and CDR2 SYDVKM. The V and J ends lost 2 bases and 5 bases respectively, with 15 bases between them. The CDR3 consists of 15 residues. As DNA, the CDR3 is TGTGCCAGCAGTTTAGGAGGGATATATGGGTATGGCTACACCTTC. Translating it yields CASSLGGIYGYGYTF.

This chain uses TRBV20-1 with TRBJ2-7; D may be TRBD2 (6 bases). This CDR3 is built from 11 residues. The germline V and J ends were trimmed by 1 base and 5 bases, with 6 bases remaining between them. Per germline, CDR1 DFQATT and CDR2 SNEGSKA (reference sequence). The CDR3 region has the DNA TGCAGTGCTAGAGGGGGGGACGAGCAGTACTTC. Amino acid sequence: CSARGGDEQYF.

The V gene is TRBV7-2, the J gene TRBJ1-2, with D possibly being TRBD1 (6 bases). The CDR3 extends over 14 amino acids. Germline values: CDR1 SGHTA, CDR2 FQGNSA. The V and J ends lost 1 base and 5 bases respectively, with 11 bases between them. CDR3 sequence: CASSLEQGSYGYTF. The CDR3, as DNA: TGTGCCAGCAGCTTAGAACAGGGATCGTATGGCTACACCTTC.

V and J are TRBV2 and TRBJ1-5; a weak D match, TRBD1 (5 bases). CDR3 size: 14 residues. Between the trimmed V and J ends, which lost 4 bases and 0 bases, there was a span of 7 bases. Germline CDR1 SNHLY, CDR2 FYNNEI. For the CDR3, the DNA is TGTGCCAGCAGTGCCAGGGATAGCAATCAGCCCCAGCATTTT. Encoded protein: CASSARDSNQPQHF.

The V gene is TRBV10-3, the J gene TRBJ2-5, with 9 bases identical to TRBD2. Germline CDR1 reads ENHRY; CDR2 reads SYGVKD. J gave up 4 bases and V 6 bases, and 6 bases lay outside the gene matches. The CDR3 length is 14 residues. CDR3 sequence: CAIRPGLAGETQYF. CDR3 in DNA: TGTGCCATCAGGCCGGGACTAGCAGGAGAGACCCAGTACTTC.

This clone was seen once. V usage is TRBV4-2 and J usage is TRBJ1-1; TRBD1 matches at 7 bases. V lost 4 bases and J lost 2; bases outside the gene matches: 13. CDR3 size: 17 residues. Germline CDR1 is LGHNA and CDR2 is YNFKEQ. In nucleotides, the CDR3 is TGTGCCAGCAGCCGAGCATTCGGGACAGATCGAAACACTGAAGCTTTCTTT. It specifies CASSRAFGTDRNTEAFF.

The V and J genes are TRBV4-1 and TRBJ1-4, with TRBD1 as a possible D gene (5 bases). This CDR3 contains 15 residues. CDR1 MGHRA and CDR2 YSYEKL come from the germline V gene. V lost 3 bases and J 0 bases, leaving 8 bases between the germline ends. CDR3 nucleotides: TGCGCCAGCAGCCACAGGGATGCAACTAATGAAAAACTGTTTTTT. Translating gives CASSHRDATNEKLFF.

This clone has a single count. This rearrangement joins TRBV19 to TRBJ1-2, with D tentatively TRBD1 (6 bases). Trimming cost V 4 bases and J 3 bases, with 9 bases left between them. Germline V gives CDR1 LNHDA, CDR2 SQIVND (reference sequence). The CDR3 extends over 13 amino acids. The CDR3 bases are TGTGCCAGTAGTAAACACAGGGACTATGGCTACACCTTC. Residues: CASSKHRDYGYTF. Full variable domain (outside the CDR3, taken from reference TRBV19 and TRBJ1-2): DGGITQSPKYLFRKEGQNVTLSCEQNLNHDAMYWYRQDPGQGLRLIYYSQIVNDFQKGDIAEGYSVSREKKESFPLTVTSAQKNPTAFYLCASSKHRDYGYTFGSGTRLTVV.

The CDR3 sequence is CASSVRQDNYEQYF. CDR3 nucleotides: TGTGCCAGCAGCGTAAGACAGGATAACTACGAGCAGTACTTC. The rearrangement joins TRBV9 to TRBJ2-7, with D possibly TRBD1 on 6 matching bases. Looked up from germline, CDR1 is SGDLS and CDR2 is YYNGEE. The length of the CDR3 is 14 residues. The V and J ends lost 1 base and 3 bases respectively, with 11 bases between them. The whole variable domain, filled in from reference TRBV9 and TRBJ2-7, reads DSGVTQTPKHLITATGQRVTLRCSPRSGDLSVYWYQQSLDQGLQFLIQYYNGEERAKGNILERFSAQQFPDLHSELNLSSLELGDSALYFCASSVRQDNYEQYFGPGTRLTVT.

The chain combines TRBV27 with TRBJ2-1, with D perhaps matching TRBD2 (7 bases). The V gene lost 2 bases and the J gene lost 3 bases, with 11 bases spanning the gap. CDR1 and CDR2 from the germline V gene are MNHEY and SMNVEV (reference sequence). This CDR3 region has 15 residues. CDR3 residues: CASSLRGAFYNEQFF. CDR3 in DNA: TGTGCCAGCAGTTTACGGGGGGCCTTCTACAATGAGCAGTTCTTC.

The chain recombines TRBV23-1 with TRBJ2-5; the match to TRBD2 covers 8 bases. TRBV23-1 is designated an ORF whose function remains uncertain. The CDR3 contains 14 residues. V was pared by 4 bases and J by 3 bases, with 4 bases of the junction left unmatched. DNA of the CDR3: TGCGCCAGCAGTCTTCGGCGGGGGGAAGAGACCCAGTACTTC. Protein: CASSLRRGEETQYF.

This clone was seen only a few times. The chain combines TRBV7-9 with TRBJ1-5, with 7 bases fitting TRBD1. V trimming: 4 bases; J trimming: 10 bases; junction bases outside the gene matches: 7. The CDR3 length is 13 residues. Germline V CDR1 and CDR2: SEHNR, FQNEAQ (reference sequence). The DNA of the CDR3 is TGTGCCAGCAGCTCGACAGGGTTGAATCCCCAGCATTTT. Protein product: CASSSTGLNPQHF.

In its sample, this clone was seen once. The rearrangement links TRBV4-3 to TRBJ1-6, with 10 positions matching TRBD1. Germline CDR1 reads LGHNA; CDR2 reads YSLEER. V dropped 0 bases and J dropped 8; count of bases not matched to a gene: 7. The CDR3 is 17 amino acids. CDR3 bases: TGCGCCAGCAGCCAAGATGTAAGACAGGGGGCTTATTCACCCCTCCACTTT. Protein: CASSQDVRQGAYSPLHF.

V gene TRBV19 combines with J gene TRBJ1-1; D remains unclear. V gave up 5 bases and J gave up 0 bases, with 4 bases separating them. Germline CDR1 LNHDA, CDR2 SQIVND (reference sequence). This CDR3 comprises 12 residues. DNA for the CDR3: TGTGCCAGTAGTGAGCTGAACACTGAAGCTTTCTTT. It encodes CASSELNTEAFF.

CDR3 bases: TGTGCCAGCAGCGTTGGTAGGGGGCTAGGGAATTCACCCCTCCACTTT. It encodes CASSVGRGLGNSPLHF. The V gene is TRBV2, the J gene TRBJ1-6, with TRBD1 identical over 7 bases. The germline V gene has CDR1 SNHLY and CDR2 FYNNEI. The CDR3 covers 16 residues. Trimming at V came to 6 bases and at J to 7 bases, leaving 12 bases not matched to a gene.

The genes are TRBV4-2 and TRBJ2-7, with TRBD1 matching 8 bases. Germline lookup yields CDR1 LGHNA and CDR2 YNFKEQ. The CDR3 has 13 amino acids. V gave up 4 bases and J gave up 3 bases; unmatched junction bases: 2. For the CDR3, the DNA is TGTGCCAGCAGCCGAGACAGGGGCTACGAGCAGTACTTC. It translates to CASSRDRGYEQYF.